The 14 T cell receptor beta chains below come from one sample, sequenced in a study of blood T cell repertoires in COVID-19. This table comes from immunoSEQ multiplex PCR, and its TCRdb copy is limited to in-frame clones, with some not included. The table lists fewer than 350,000 clones, about 86% of them singletons. The specimen was peripheral blood. These receptors were obtained from an older woman with active or convalescent COVID-19.

The J gene is TRBJ2-1, the V gene TRBV18, with TRBD2 identical over 9 bases. The CDR3 has 16 amino acids. After removal of 0 bases from V and 8 bases from J, the junction contained 8 bases not matched to a gene. Germline V gene lookup returns CDR1 KGHSH and CDR2 LQKENI. The CDR3 nucleotides are TGTGCCAGCTCACCACCCCGTGGTAGCGGGGGCTATGAGCAGTTCTTC. This gives the protein CASSPPRGSGGYEQFF.

V is TRBV7-8 and J is TRBJ1-4; D perhaps matches TRBD1 (6 bases). The germline V and J ends were trimmed by 5 bases and 2 bases, with 12 bases remaining between them. CDR1 is SGHVS, CDR2 FQNEAQ, per germline. This CDR3 region has 15 residues. CDR3 sequence (DNA): TGTGCCAGCAGCCGATACAGGGACACTAATGAAAAACTGTTTTTT. Its protein is CASSRYRDTNEKLFF.

The genes are TRBV7-9 and TRBJ2-7; D gene uncertain. Deletions cut 0 bases from V and 5 bases from J, with 8 bases between. CDR1 and CDR2 (germline): SEHNR, FQNEAQ (reference sequence). The CDR3 covers 13 residues. The CDR3 nucleotides read TGTGCCAGCAGCTTAGCCGGTTTCCACGAGCAGTACTTC. This sequence encodes CASSLAGFHEQYF. The full variable domain, completed using reference TRBV7-9 and TRBJ2-7, is DTGVSQNPRHKITKRGQNVTFRCDPISEHNRLYWYRQTLGQGPEFLTYFQNEAQLEKSRLLSDRFSAERPKGSFSTLEIQRTEQGDSAMYLCASSLAGFHEQYFGPGTRLTVT.

The chain combines TRBV5-6 with TRBJ1-2, with 8 bases that match TRBD1. CDR3 size: 14 residues. J gave up 6 bases and V 3 bases, and 7 bases lay outside the gene matches. The germline V gene encodes CDR1 SGHDT and CDR2 YYEEEE. The CDR3 DNA reads TGTGCCAGCAGCTCGACAGGGGTCTGGGATGGCTACACCTTC. Translated: CASSSTGVWDGYTF.

The chain is built from TRBV12-3 or TRBV12-4 and TRBJ1-2, with TRBD1 as a possible D gene (6 bases). Trimming left V 3 bases short and J 6 bases short, with 11 bases between. CDR3 length: 13 amino acids. CDR3 in DNA: TGTGCCAGCAGTTTCCAGGGGCTGGATGGCTACACCTTC. It codes for CASSFQGLDGYTF.

This chain links TRBV6-1 with TRBJ2-2, with 11 bases identical to TRBD1. The V segment lost 1 base and the J segment 6 bases; nucleotides outside the gene matches: 4. The length of the CDR3 is 16 residues. The germline V gene has CDR1 MNHNS and CDR2 SASEGT. CDR3 nucleotides: TGTGCCAGCAGTGAAGGGACAGGGGGCGCAGCCGGGGAGCTGTTTTTT. Its protein is CASSEGTGGAAGELFF.

In this sample, this clone turned up once. The chain carries TRBV25-1 and TRBJ2-3, with D tentatively TRBD1 (5 bases). The CDR3 totals 14 residues. V lost 6 bases to trimming and J lost 4 bases, with 14 bases between them. Per germline, CDR1 MGHDK and CDR2 SYGVNS. CDR3 bases: TGTGCCAGCAGCCCGACCAGGGTCCCAGATACGCAGTATTTT. Amino acids: CASSPTRVPDTQYF.

The DNA for the CDR3 is TGTGCCAGCAGTGAAGTAAGTCAGAACAATGAGCAGTTCTTC. This gives the protein CASSEVSQNNEQFF. The V gene is TRBV6-1, the J gene TRBJ2-1; D uncertain. CDR3 size: 14 residues. Deletions cut 1 base from V and 5 bases from J, with 9 bases between. Germline assignment: CDR1 MNHNS and CDR2 SASEGT.

The chain combines TRBV5-8 with TRBJ1-1, with D maybe TRBD1 (5 bases). V was clipped by 1 base and J by 1 base, with 14 bases between them. Germline V gives CDR1 SGHTS, CDR2 YDEGEE. The CDR3 has 16 amino acids. The CDR3 bases are TGTGCCAGCAGCTTGAGAACATGGACACCGAACACTGAAGCTTTCTTT. This codes for CASSLRTWTPNTEAFF.

The chain links TRBV14 to TRBJ1-3, with 7 bases that match TRBD1. The germline CDR1 and CDR2 sequences are SGHDN and FVKESK. The CDR3 covers 14 residues. V was pared by 3 bases and J by 5 bases, with 4 bases of the junction left unmatched. This CDR3 is CASSHWTGRNTIYF. For the CDR3, the DNA is TGTGCCAGCAGCCACTGGACAGGTAGAAACACCATATATTTT.

DNA for the CDR3: TGCAGTGCTAGTGTTGCAGGGGGCAATCAGCCCCAGCATTTT. Translating gives CSASVAGGNQPQHF. V usage is TRBV20-1 and J usage is TRBJ1-5, with D maybe TRBD1 (6 bases). V gave up 3 bases and J gave up 2 bases, with 11 bases separating them. Germline loops: CDR1 DFQATT, CDR2 SNEGSKA (reference sequence). This CDR3 is built from 14 residues.

This chain joins TRBV24-1 and TRBJ2-2; D gene ambiguous. The germline gives CDR1 KGHDR, CDR2 SFDVKD. The CDR3 contains 11 residues. With 5 bases removed from V and 7 bases from J, the gap between germline ends came to 4 bases. CDR3 region: CATSAGGELFF. DNA for the CDR3: TGTGCCACCAGTGCCGGCGGGGAGCTGTTTTTT.

This clone appeared a single time. The gene calls are TRBV7-9 and TRBJ2-7, with D perhaps matching TRBD1 (6 bases). The ends were cut back, 1 base at V and 2 bases at J, with 24 bases in the middle. The CDR3 totals 19 residues. Germline CDR1 and CDR2: SEHNR and FQNEAQ (reference sequence). CDR3 protein: CASSLENRARSVAPYEQYF. The CDR3 region has the DNA TGTGCCAGCAGCTTAGAGAACAGGGCAAGAAGCGTGGCCCCCTACGAGCAGTACTTC.

V and J are TRBV15 and TRBJ2-7, with a weak D call TRBD1 (6 bases). With 1 base removed from V and 1 base from J, the gap between germline ends came to 8 bases. Germline CDR1 is LNHNV and CDR2 is YYDKDF (reference sequence). This CDR3 is 14 amino acids long. The CDR3 coding sequence is TGTGCCACCAGCAGAGGTACAGGGTCCTACGAGCAGTACTTC. It yields the protein CATSRGTGSYEQYF. Filled out from reference TRBV15 and TRBJ2-7, the complete variable domain reads DAMVIQNPRYQVTQFGKPVTLSCSQTLNHNVMYWYQQKSSQAPKLLFHYYDKDFNNEADTPDNFQSRRPNTSFCFLDIRSPGLGDTAMYLCATSRGTGSYEQYFGPGTRLTVT.